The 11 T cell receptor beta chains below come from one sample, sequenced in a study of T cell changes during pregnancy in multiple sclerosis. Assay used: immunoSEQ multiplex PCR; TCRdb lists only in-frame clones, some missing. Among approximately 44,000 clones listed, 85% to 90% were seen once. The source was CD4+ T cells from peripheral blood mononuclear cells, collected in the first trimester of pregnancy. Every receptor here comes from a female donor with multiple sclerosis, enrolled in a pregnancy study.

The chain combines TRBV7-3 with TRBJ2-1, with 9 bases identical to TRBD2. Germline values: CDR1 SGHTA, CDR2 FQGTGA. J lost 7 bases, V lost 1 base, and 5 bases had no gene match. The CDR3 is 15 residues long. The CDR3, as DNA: TGTGCCAGCAGCTTAATAGCGGGAGTAGGTAATGAGCAGTTCTTC. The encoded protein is CASSLIAGVGNEQFF.

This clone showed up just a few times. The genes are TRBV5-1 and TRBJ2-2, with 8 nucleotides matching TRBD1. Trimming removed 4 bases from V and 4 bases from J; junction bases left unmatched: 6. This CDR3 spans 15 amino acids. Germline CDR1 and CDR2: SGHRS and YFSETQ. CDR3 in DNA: TGCGCCAGCAGCAGTGGACAGGGTATCACCGGGGAGCTGTTTTTT. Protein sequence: CASSSGQGITGELFF.

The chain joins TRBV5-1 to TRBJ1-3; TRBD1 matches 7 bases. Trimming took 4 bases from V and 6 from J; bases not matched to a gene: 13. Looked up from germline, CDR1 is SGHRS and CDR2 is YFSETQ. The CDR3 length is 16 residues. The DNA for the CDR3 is TGCGCCAGCAGCGTAAATCTCTTGGGACAGCCAAACACCATATATTTT. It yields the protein CASSVNLLGQPNTIYF.

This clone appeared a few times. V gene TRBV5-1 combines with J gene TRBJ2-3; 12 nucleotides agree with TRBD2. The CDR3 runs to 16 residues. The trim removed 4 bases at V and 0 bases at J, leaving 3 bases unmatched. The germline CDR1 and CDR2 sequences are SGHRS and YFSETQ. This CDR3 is CASSTSGRPSTDTQYF. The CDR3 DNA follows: TGCGCCAGCAGCACTAGCGGGAGGCCTAGCACAGATACGCAGTATTTT.

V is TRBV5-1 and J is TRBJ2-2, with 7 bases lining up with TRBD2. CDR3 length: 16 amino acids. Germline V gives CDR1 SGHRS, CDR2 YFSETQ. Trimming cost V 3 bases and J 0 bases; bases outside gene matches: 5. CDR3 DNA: TGCGCCAGCAGCTCCGGGACTATAACGAACACCGGGGAGCTGTTTTTT. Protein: CASSSGTITNTGELFF.

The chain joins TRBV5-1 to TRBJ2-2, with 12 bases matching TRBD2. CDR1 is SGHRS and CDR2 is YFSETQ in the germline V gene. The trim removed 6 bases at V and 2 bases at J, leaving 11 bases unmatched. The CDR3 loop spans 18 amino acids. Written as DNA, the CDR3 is TGCGCCAGCAACCACCGGACTAGCGGGATCCCTAACACCGGGGAGCTGTTTTTT. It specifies CASNHRTSGIPNTGELFF.

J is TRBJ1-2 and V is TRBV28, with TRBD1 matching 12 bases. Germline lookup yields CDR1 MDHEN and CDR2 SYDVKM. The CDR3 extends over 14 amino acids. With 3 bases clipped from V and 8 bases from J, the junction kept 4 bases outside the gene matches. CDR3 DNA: TGTGCCAGCAGTTTTGGGACAGGGGGCTTCGGCTACACCTTC. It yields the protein CASSFGTGGFGYTF.

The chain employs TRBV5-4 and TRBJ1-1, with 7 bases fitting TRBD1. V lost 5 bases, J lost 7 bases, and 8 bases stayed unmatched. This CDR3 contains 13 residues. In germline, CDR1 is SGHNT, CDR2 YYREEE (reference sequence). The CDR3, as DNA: TGTGCCAGCAGATCGACAGGGCCGATTGAAGCTTTCTTT. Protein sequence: CASRSTGPIEAFF. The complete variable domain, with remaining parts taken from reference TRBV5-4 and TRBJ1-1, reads ETGVTQSPTHLIKTRGQQVTLRCSSQSGHNTVSWYQQALGQGPQFIFQYYREEENGRGNFPPRFSGLQFPNYSSELNVNALELDDSALYLCASRSTGPIEAFFGQGTRLTVV.

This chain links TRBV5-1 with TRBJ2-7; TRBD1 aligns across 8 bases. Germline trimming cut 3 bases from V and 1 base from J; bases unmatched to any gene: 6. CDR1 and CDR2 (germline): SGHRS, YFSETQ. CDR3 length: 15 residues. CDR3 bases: TGCGCCAGCAGCTGGACAGGGAACCCTTCCTACGAGCAGTACTTC. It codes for CASSWTGNPSYEQYF.

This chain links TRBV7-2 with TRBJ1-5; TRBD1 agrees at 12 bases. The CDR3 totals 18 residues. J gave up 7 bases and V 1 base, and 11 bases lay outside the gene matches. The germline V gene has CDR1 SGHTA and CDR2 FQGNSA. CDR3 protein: CASSLDPGQGAAKQPQHF. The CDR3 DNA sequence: TGTGCCAGCAGCTTAGATCCGGGACAGGGGGCCGCGAAGCAGCCCCAGCATTTT.

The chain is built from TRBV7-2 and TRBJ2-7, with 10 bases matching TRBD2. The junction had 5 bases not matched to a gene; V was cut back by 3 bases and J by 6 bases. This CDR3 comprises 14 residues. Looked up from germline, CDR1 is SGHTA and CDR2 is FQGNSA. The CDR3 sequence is CASSFSGRAAEQYF. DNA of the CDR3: TGTGCCAGCAGCTTCAGCGGGAGGGCTGCCGAGCAGTACTTC.